This T cell receptor beta chain was sequenced in a study of blood T cells in healthy people across ages (dated by TCRdb to the mid-2010s). Regarding the study in general: In model experiments, template switching captured roughly one uniquely barcoded TCR beta cDNA molecule for every two T cells. To track age-related changes in TCR beta repertoire diversity, the study relied on deep sequencing normalized with unique cDNA molecular identifiers. Four age groups were formed from the donors: young (average about 16 years), middle-aged (more than 35), aged (about 62) and long-lived (roughly 88). For two donors (one aged 18 to 29 and one aged 80 or older), the study analyzed two additional independent replicas of 1 million unique cDNA reads from the same blood draw. Donors of different ages were randomly distributed across sequencing lanes to avoid experimental bias.

Overall results and qualifications from the work: Conclusive comparison of naive and antigen-experienced compartments was prevented by the profiling of bulk unsorted PBMCs. Donor CMV infection status was unknown, potentially confounding age-related changes in expanded clonotypes. Observed TCR beta diversity per million T cells fell roughly linearly with age, and a significant reduction was already apparent by age approximately 41. Estimates of total diversity based on one million sequenced T cells were regarded as lower bounds and as underestimates. Observed TCR beta diversity correlated strongly with the percentage of naive T cells measured by flow cytometry. Compared with the aged group, the long-lived group had more naive CD4+ T cells, fewer expanded clones and increased TCR diversity, a pattern suggesting age selection.

This clonotype showed up many times. Its antigen is unknown. It has no much larger one-base neighbor in the sample; base qualities were not kept. Systemically healthy Caucasian individuals from Russia, 35 to 40 in total and aged about 6 to 100 years, were included as donors. Roughly 10 milliliters of peripheral blood were drawn from each donor into EDTA-treated Vacutainer tubes. Ficoll-Paque density-gradient centrifugation was used to isolate PBMCs, with at least 7 million per sample. Trizol reagent was used to extract total RNA from the PBMCs, yielding at least 6 micrograms per sample. Naive CD45RAhigh/CD27high T cell percentages were measured by flow cytometry on a PBMC aliquot from every donor. The receptor library was made with 5' RACE. The instrument was an Illumina HiSeq 2500. A second about 7 to 12 cycle PCR used a sample-barcoded 5' primer and a J-beta primer mix. A unique molecular identifier was introduced onto each TCR beta cDNA molecule by a template-switch 5' adaptor carrying 12 random nucleotides. Each sample yielded at least 3 million CDR3-containing paired-end reads. First-strand cDNA was synthesized from all RNA with the Mint cDNA synthesis kit, primed by a TRBC-specific oligonucleotide. All cDNA was treated with uracil-DNA glycosylase and then went through a first 18-cycle PCR with the universal primers M1SS and BC2_uni_R. The authors processed their data as follows. For normalization, 1 million high-quality reads, each with a distinct molecular identifier, were randomly selected from each sample. Reads sharing molecular identifiers were discarded rather than binned into consensus sequences. MiTCR, run with a Q25 quality threshold and the strictest error-elimination algorithm, handled CDR3 identification, clonotype clustering and error correction. Lower-bound total TCR beta diversity was estimated with a nonparametric unseen species model using Euler transformation. Clones were called with MiXCR by TCRdb after fastp trimmed the public reads at Q25, and only in-frame beta chains were retained. CDR3 protein sequences are deduplicated, and each keeps its most common genes and DNA. In this record, the V and J calls reflect TCRdb's handling and not the investigators' own analysis. Within this sample are 1.5 million to 2 million distinct CDR3 sequences, with 28% of them counted one time only. Roughly 8.2% of the sample goes to the ten largest clones.

This clonotype was obtained from a woman aged 30 to 39 in good health. Sample: blood.

The nucleotide sequence reads TGCGCCAGCAGGATAGCTGGCGGTGAGCAGTTCTTC. It translates as CASRIAGGEQFF. The chain joins TRBV5-1 to TRBJ2-1, with no confident D gene call. As encoded in the germline V gene, CDR1 is SGHRS while CDR2 is YFSETQ. The CDR3, from cysteine to phenylalanine, totals 12 residues. Here the CDR3 DNA is all that survives: 36 bases in frame from base 1. V and J lose 5 bases and 9 bases, and a span of 12 bases separates them.